One and the same sample provided the 20 T cell receptor beta chains below, sequenced in a study of blood T cell repertoires in COVID-19. Libraries were prepared by immunoSEQ multiplex PCR; TCRdb keeps only in-frame clonotypes and omits some of them. The sample includes about 100,000 clones, 75% to 90% of them seen just once. The sample taken for sequencing was peripheral blood. These receptor sequences come from a human donor with active COVID-19. The donor label of this sample is uncertain.

The chain is built from TRBV7-2 and TRBJ1-1, with TRBD1 as a possible D gene (6 bases). The CDR3 runs 18 residues. Trimming took 4 bases from V and 12 from J, leaving 33 bases between them. In germline, CDR1 is SGHTA, CDR2 FQGNSA. CDR3 sequence (DNA): TGTGCCAGCAGCTGGACCCCACGGGAGGGGGGCCCCACTAAAGGGACTTTCTTT. Translating gives CASSWTPREGGPTKGTFF.

The rearrangement joins TRBV7-9 to TRBJ2-7, with 16 bases that match TRBD2. Germline CDR1 is SEHNR and CDR2 is FQNEAQ (reference sequence). CDR3 length: 15 residues. The ends lost 5 bases at V and 5 bases at J; junction bases unmatched: 3. The CDR3 loop is CASSLGTSGGDEQYF. CDR3 coding DNA: TGTGCCAGCAGCCTAGGGACTAGCGGGGGGGACGAGCAGTACTTC.

The gene calls are TRBV7-9 and TRBJ1-1, with TRBD1 matching 10 bases. The J segment lost 10 bases and the V segment lost 3 bases, leaving 5 bases of the junction unmatched. Germline-derived CDR1 and CDR2 are SEHNR and FQNEAQ (reference sequence). CDR3 length: 13 amino acids. DNA for the CDR3: TGTGCCAGCAGCTTGGGAGGGGACAGGGGAGCTTTCTTT. This translates into CASSLGGDRGAFF.

V and J are TRBV11-2 and TRBJ1-2; 9 bases map to TRBD1. This CDR3 is 17 amino acids long. CDR1 and CDR2 (germline): SGHAT, FQNNGV. Losses at the gene ends were 5 bases for V and 4 bases for J; bases not matched to a gene: 14. Here the CDR3 reads CASSQSPTGGTRYGYTF. The CDR3 region has the DNA TGTGCCAGCAGCCAGTCCCCTACAGGGGGCACCCGCTATGGCTACACCTTC.

The chain employs TRBV7-6 and TRBJ1-3, with D possibly matching TRBD1 (6 bases). This CDR3 contains 16 residues. Germline V gene sequence: CDR1 SGHVS, CDR2 FNYEAQ. Trimming cost V 5 bases and J 0 bases, with 14 bases left between them. The CDR3 DNA follows: TGTGCCAGCAGCAACAGGGACGGGCCCTCTGGAAACACCATATATTTT. This sequence encodes CASSNRDGPSGNTIYF.

The chain combines TRBV24-1 with TRBJ2-1; D remains ambiguous. V was clipped by 2 bases and J by 0 bases, with 10 bases between them. Per germline, CDR1 KGHDR and CDR2 SFDVKD. The CDR3 runs 16 residues. The CDR3 DNA follows: TGTGCCACCAGTGATTCCCCCGGTGGCTCCTACAATGAGCAGTTCTTC. As protein: CATSDSPGGSYNEQFF.

Only one count was recorded for this clone. The rearrangement links TRBV7-2 to TRBJ2-7, with D maybe TRBD1 (6 bases). The CDR3 length is 13 residues. Germline CDR1 is SGHTA and CDR2 is FQGNSA. Trimming shortened V by 5 bases and J by 6 bases, and 14 bases separated the two germline ends. CDR3 in amino acids: CASSLGQTLEQYF. Here the CDR3 DNA reads TGTGCCAGCAGCCTCGGACAGACCCTCGAGCAGTACTTC.

The genes are TRBV13 and TRBJ1-2; tentative D call: TRBD1 (5 bases). Germline values: CDR1 PRHDT, CDR2 FYEKMQ (reference sequence). The CDR3 spans 14 residues. Trimming removed 5 bases at V and 8 bases at J, with 18 bases between. Here the CDR3 reads CASSAPVGAVGYTF. CDR3 coding DNA: TGTGCCAGCAGCGCTCCAGTTGGGGCAGTCGGCTACACCTTC.

The V and J genes are TRBV5-6 and TRBJ2-1; no clear D gene. This CDR3 has 12 residues. The ends were cut back, 0 bases at V and 5 bases at J, with 3 bases in the middle. Per germline, CDR1 SGHDT and CDR2 YYEEEE. As DNA, the CDR3 is TGTGCCAGCAGCTTGGTCGACAATGAGCAGTTCTTC. Its protein product is CASSLVDNEQFF.

The chain carries TRBV10-3 and TRBJ2-3; TRBD2 matches at 11 bases. J was trimmed by 4 bases and V by 4 bases; bases with no gene match: 7. The CDR3 has 16 amino acids. CDR1 is ENHRY and CDR2 is SYGVKD in the germline V gene. The CDR3 DNA sequence: TGTGCCATCAGTGCCTCAACTAGCGGGGGCCCAGATACGCAGTATTTT. Protein product: CAISASTSGGPDTQYF.

This chain links TRBV23-1 with TRBJ1-5, with D perhaps TRBD1 (6 bases). TRBV23-1 is labeled an ORF, and its function is uncertain. The CDR3 runs 16 residues. V lost 3 bases and J lost 4, with 16 bases in between. The CDR3 bases are TGCGCCAGCAGTCAGAGACAGGTCGTGGGTAATCAGCCCCAGCATTTT. It translates to CASSQRQVVGNQPQHF.

The V gene is TRBV18, the J gene TRBJ1-2; 7 bases align to TRBD1. Per germline, CDR1 KGHSH and CDR2 LQKENI. The CDR3 spans 14 residues. V trimming: 8 bases; J trimming: 6 bases; junction bases outside the gene matches: 12. The CDR3, as DNA: TGTGCCAGCCAAAGCTCCAGACAGGGAGATGGCTACACCTTC. Protein sequence: CASQSSRQGDGYTF.

The chain recombines TRBV27 with TRBJ1-5; 7 bases are a match to TRBD1. The germline gives CDR1 MNHEY, CDR2 SMNVEV (reference sequence). The trim removed 7 bases at V and 3 bases at J, leaving 12 bases unmatched. The length of the CDR3 is 16 residues. The CDR3 sequence: CASKEQGSYLNQPQHF. The CDR3 DNA reads as TGTGCCAGCAAAGAACAGGGGAGCTACCTCAATCAGCCCCAGCATTTT.

This clone appeared a single time. V and J are TRBV4-3 and TRBJ1-2; 8 bases map to TRBD1. J gave up 5 bases and V 4 bases, and 9 bases lay outside the gene matches. The CDR3 sequence is 15 residues long. Germline V CDR1 and CDR2: LGHNA, YSLEER. The CDR3 DNA is TGCGCCAGCAGCCCAGACAGGGGCCTACCTTATGGCTACACCTTC. Translated, it gives CASSPDRGLPYGYTF.

This chain connects TRBV11-3 to TRBJ2-2, with 11 bases lining up with TRBD2. The J segment lost 5 bases and the V segment lost 3 bases, leaving 8 bases of the junction unmatched. This CDR3 spans 17 amino acids. Germline assignment: CDR1 SGHNT and CDR2 YENEEA. The chain's CDR3 is CASSFLLAGVGTGELFF. The CDR3 nucleotides read TGTGCCAGCAGCTTCTTACTAGCGGGGGTAGGAACCGGGGAGCTGTTTTTT.

The V call is TRBV6-5, the J call TRBJ1-5, with D uncertain. V lost 10 bases and J 0 bases, leaving 13 bases between the germline ends. CDR3 length: 14 amino acids. The germline CDR1 and CDR2 sequences are MNHEY and SVGAGI. CDR3 in amino acids: CATSLEYSNQPQHF. The CDR3 bases are TGTGCCACCAGCCTTGAGTATAGCAATCAGCCCCAGCATTTT.

The chain is built from TRBV7-2 and TRBJ1-5; no clear D. CDR3 length equals 14 residues. Between the trimmed V and J ends, which lost 5 bases and 1 base, there was a span of 9 bases. In germline, CDR1 is SGHTA, CDR2 FQGNSA. The CDR3 DNA reads as TGTGCCAGCAGCCTCGGACTGAGCAATCAGCCCCAGCATTTT. Amino acid sequence: CASSLGLSNQPQHF.

This rearrangement joins TRBV2 to TRBJ1-1; 8 bases map to TRBD1. The CDR3 has 15 amino acids. CDR1 SNHLY and CDR2 FYNNEI come from the germline V gene. After removal of 2 bases from V and 4 bases from J, the junction contained 6 bases not matched to a gene. The CDR3, as DNA: TGTGCCAGCAGTGAAATCCAGGGGGCCGTCACTGAAGCTTTCTTT. It specifies CASSEIQGAVTEAFF.

The chain uses TRBV7-2 and TRBJ1-6; D is uncertain. V shed 5 bases and J shed 8 bases, with 19 bases lying between them. The CDR3 length is 16 residues. Germline loops: CDR1 SGHTA, CDR2 FQGNSA. This chain's CDR3 is CASSPNPNSFYSPLHF. The CDR3, as DNA: TGTGCCAGCAGCCCGAACCCCAACAGTTTTTATTCACCCCTCCACTTT.

The chain employs TRBV3-1 (or the pseudogene TRBV3-2) and TRBJ1-6; D gene unclear. CDR3 length: 15 amino acids. V was clipped by 6 bases and J by 0 bases, with 9 bases between them. CDR1 and CDR2 from the germline V gene are LGHDT and YNNKEL (reference sequence). The CDR3 coding sequence is TGTGCCAGCAGATTCATACACTCCTATAATTCACCCCTCCACTTT. Amino acid sequence: CASRFIHSYNSPLHF.